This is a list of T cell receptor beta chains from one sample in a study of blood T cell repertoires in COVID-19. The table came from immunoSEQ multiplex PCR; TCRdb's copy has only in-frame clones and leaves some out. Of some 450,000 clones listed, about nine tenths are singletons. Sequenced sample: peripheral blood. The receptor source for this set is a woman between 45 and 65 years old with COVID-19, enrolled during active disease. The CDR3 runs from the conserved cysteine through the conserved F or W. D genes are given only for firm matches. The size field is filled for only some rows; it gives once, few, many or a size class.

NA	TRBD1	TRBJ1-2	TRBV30	TGTGCCTGGAGTCCCCTGGGGGGACAGGGGGCAGTGAACTATGGCTACACCTTC	CAWSPLGGQGAVNYGYTF
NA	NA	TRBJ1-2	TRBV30	TGTGCCTGGAGTGTGGGGCCTGGCTATGGCTACACCTTC	CAWSVGPGYGYTF
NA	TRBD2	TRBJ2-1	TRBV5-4	TGTGCCAGCAGTTCAGTTGGCGGGGGGGCTAGGAATGAGCAGTTCTTC	CASSSVGGGARNEQFF
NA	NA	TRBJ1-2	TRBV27	TGTGCCAGCAGTAGGGGGTCCATAAATGACAGAAACTATGGCTACACCTTC	CASSRGSINDRNYGYTF
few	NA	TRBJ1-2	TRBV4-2	TGTGCCAGCAGGTGGAGTTTCAGAACCCGTGTAAACTATGGCTACACCTTC	CASRWSFRTRVNYGYTF
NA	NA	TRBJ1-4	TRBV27	TGTGCCAGCAGCTTTTGGGGGGAGAATGAAAAACTGTTTTTT	CASSFWGENEKLFF
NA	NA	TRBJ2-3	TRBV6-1	TGTGCCAGCAGTGAAGAGCGGGATACGCAGTATTTT	CASSEERDTQYF
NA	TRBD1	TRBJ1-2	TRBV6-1	TGTGCCAGCAGTGAATGGGACAGGGGCGACTATGGCTACACCTTC	CASSEWDRGDYGYTF
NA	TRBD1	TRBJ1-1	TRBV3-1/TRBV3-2	TGTGCCAGCAGCTCCTCAGGGGGGCGGACTGAAGCTTTCTTT	CASSSSGGRTEAFF
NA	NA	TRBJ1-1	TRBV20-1	TGCAGTGTGAGGCGAGCTATAGCTTTCTTT	CSVRRAIAFF
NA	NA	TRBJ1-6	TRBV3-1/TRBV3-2	TGTGCCAGCAGCCAGAGTCATTATAATTCACCCCTCCACTTT	CASSQSHYNSPLHF
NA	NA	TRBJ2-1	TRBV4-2	TGTGCCAGCAGCCAAGATATCCAGGCAGTGTACAATGAGCAGTTCTTC	CASSQDIQAVYNEQFF
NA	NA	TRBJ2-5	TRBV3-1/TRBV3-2	TGTGCCAGCAGTCCCCTGGGGAGGCGGGAGACCCAGTACTTC	CASSPLGRRETQYF
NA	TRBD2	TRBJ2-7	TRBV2	TGTGCCAGCAGTGGAGCGGTAGTAGCGGGGGGCCTCCACGAGCAGTACTTC	CASSGAVVAGGLHEQYF
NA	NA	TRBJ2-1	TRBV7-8	TGTGCCAGCAGCTTAGCGTCGTACAATGAGCAGTTCTTC	CASSLASYNEQFF
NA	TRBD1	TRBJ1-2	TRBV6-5	TGTGCCAGCAGCCCGACAGGGGGCCAGGGCTACACCTTC	CASSPTGGQGYTF
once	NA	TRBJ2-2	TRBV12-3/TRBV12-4	TGTGCCAGCAGTTTAGCCGGCGGGGAGCTGTTTTTT	CASSLAGGELFF
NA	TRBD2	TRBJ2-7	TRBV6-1	TGTGCCAGCAGTGAAAATGGACTAGTAGGATCCGGCGAGCAGTACTTC	CASSENGLVGSGEQYF
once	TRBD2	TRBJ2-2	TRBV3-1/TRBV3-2	TGTGCCAGCAGCCTACAGGGACTAGCTGGCGCCGGGGAGCTGTTTTTT	CASSLQGLAGAGELFF
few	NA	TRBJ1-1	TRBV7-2	TGTGCCAGCAGCTTAAGAGCGGCACCCAACACTGAAGCTTTCTTT	CASSLRAAPNTEAFF
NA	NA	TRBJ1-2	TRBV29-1	TGCAGCGACCTGGAGGGCTATGGCTACACCTTC	CSDLEGYGYTF
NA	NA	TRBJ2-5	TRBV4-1	TGCGCCAGCAGCCAAGTCAGCTCGCAGGGTTTTGGGGAGACCCAGTACTTC	CASSQVSSQGFGETQYF
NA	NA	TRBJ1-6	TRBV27	TGTGCCAGCAGTTTAGGAGGAGGCTCACCCCTCCACTTT	CASSLGGGSPLHF
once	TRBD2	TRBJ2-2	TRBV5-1	TGCGCCAGCAGCCCGGGACTAGCGGGGGCTTTGGGCACCGGGGAGCTGTTTTTT	CASSPGLAGALGTGELFF
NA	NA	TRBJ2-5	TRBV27	TGTGCCAGCAGTTTCGACAGGAGAGAGACCCAGTACTTC	CASSFDRRETQYF
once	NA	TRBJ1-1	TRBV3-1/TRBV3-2	TGTGCCAGCAGCCAAGAACAGGGAAACACTGAAGCTTTCTTT	CASSQEQGNTEAFF
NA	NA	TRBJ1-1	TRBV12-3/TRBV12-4	TGTGCCAGCAGCTTTGCGGGGGGAACTGAAGCTTTCTTT	CASSFAGGTEAFF
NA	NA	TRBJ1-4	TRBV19	TGTGCCAGTAGCACGGACTACCCGAATGAAAAACTGTTTTTT	CASSTDYPNEKLFF
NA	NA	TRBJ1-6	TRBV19	TGTGCCAGTAGTCCCGTGGCGGTTTCACCCCTCCACTTT	CASSPVAVSPLHF
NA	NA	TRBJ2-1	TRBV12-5	TGTGCTAGTGGGACAGGGACTTACAATGAGCAGTTCTTC	CASGTGTYNEQFF
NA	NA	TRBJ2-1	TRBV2	TGTGCCAGCAGTGTCATTAAGGACAACAATGAGCAGTTCTTC	CASSVIKDNNEQFF
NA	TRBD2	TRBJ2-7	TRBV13	TGTGCCAGCAGCCCACGACAGCGGGGGGTCGGCGAGCAGTACTTC	CASSPRQRGVGEQYF
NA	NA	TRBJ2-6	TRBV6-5	TGTGCCAGCAGGAAGACAGGCTCTGGGGCCAACGTCCTGACTTTC	CASRKTGSGANVLTF
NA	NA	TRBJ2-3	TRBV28	TGTGCCAGCATCCCACCCGGGATTACAGATACGCAGTATTTT	CASIPPGITDTQYF
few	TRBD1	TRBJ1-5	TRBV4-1	TGCGCCAGCAGCCCCCTTCCAGGGGGGATTGTCAATCAGCCCCAGCATTTT	CASSPLPGGIVNQPQHF
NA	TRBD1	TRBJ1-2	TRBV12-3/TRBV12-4	TGTGCCAGCAGTCGAGACAGGGGCTATGGCTACACCTTC	CASSRDRGYGYTF
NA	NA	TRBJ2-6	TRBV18	TGTGCCAGCTCAATAACGGGATCTAGCTCTGGGGCCAACGTCCTGACTTTC	CASSITGSSSGANVLTF
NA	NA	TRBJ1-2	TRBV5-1	TGCGCCAGCAGCGGGGGGGACGGCAGTTATGGCTACACCTTC	CASSGGDGSYGYTF
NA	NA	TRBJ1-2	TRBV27	TGTGCCAGCGGAATAGGAGGGTTGGTCTATGGCTACACCTTC	CASGIGGLVYGYTF
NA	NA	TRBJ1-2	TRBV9	TGTGCCAGCAGCGCCGTGTATGGCTACACCTTC	CASSAVYGYTF
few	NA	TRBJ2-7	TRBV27	TGTGCCAGCAGTTTGGGGGCCCTCTCCTACGAGCAGTACTTC	CASSLGALSYEQYF
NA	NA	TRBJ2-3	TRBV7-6	TGTGCCAGCAGGGTTGGAGGGCAGGACGGCACAGATACGCAGTATTTT	CASRVGGQDGTDTQYF
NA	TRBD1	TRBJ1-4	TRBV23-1	TGCGCCAGCAGTCTGTGCAAATTGACAGGGCCAACTAATGAAAAACTGTTTTTT	CASSLCKLTGPTNEKLFF
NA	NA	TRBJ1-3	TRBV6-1	TGTGCCAGCAGTGAATTTGTTGGGCTTCACTCGGTCGGAAACACCATATATTTT	CASSEFVGLHSVGNTIYF
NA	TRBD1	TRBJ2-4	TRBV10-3	TGTGCCACCTGCCGGGACAGCGAAAACATTCAGTACTTC	CATCRDSENIQYF
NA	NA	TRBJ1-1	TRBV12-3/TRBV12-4	TGTGCCAGCAGTTTTGTCGGTGACACTGAAGCTTTCTTT	CASSFVGDTEAFF
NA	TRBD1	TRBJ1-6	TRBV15	TGTGCCACCAGCAGATCCAGGACAGGGGGTAATTCACCCCTCCACTTT	CATSRSRTGGNSPLHF
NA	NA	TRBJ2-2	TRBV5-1	TGCGCCAGCAGCTACGCCACTACTGACACCGGGGAGCTGTTTTTT	CASSYATTDTGELFF
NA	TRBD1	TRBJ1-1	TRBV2	TGTGCCAGCAGCGCGGGACAGGGGGCGGGGAGACCTGAAGCTTTCTTT	CASSAGQGAGRPEAFF
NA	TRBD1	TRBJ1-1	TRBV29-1	TGCAGCGTTGACGCGGGGACAGCAAACACTGAAGCTTTCTTT	CSVDAGTANTEAFF
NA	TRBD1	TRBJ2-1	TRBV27	TGTGCCAGCGGTACAGGGGCCTCCCAGTTCTTC	CASGTGASQFF
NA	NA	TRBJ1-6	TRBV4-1	TGCGCCAGCAGCCAAGGCGAACCTTATAATTCACCCCTCCACTTT	CASSQGEPYNSPLHF
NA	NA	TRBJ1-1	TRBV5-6	TGTGCCAGCAGCTTGGGGGCAGGGTCCACTGAAGCTTTCTTT	CASSLGAGSTEAFF
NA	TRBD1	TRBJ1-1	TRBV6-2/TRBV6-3	TGTGCCAGCAGTCTTCCGACAGGGGGCGCGGAAGGTAGCTACACTGAAGCTTTCTTT	CASSLPTGGAEGSYTEAFF
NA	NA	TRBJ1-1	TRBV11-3	TGTGCCAGCAGCTTGAGGGGGACTGAAGCTTTCTTT	CASSLRGTEAFF
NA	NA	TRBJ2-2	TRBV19	TGTGCCAGTAGTATTTGGAAGGCAGGGTTTAGGAACACCGGGGAGCTGTTTTTT	CASSIWKAGFRNTGELFF